This T cell receptor beta chain was captured by sequencing in a study of cytomegalovirus exposure and HLA in healthy donors. Study-wide results and caveats: Associated with HLA alleles at 0.05 false discovery rate in a later analysis were some 16,000 TCR beta sequences. The study labeled about 160 TCR beta chains cytomegalovirus-associated.

Regarding this clone: Its target is unknown.

It was with 60 Vbeta and 13 Jbeta primers that the PCR ran. This table comes from immunoSEQ multiplex PCR, and its TCRdb copy is limited to in-frame clones, with some not included. The data hold about 160,000 clones, with about two thirds observed a single time. Germline CDR1 MGHRA, CDR2 YSYEKL. Trimming cost V 0 bases and J 10 bases, with 15 bases left between them. The CDR3 is made up of 14 amino acids. V and J are TRBV4-1 and TRBJ1-2; D is undetermined. The TCR comes from a woman in her thirties in good health and CMV-seronegative. Sample: PBMCs. The CDR3 loop is CASSQEMRRGSYTF. In nucleotides, the CDR3 is TGCGCCAGCAGCCAAGAGATGAGGCGGGGATCCTACACCTTC.